This T cell receptor (beta chain) was obtained from a study of blood T cell repertoires in COVID-19 (dated by TCRdb to 2020 to 2022). About the investigation overall: The collaborator samples originated in the United States, Italy and Spain and spanned the acute and convalescent phases of COVID-19. Subjects who had been exposed to COVID-19, were actively infected with it, or had recovered from it provided the deeply sampled blood TCRbeta repertoires that made up the dataset. Sample metadata almost always included a de-identified subject ID, COVID-19 status, age in years and sex. The prospective study material was composed of cDNA or gDNA derived from T cells, B-cell-depleted T cells, or PBMCs. The repertoires were released in a freely available public database intended as a resource for research on the immune response to SARS-CoV-2. The samples were drawn from the first 160 participants of the ongoing ImmuneRACE study and from some 1,300 subjects provided by 6 global collaborators. HLA class I and class II types, where available, came from metadata supplied by the sample provider rather than from assay-based typing. Summary of the overall study and its limitations: The amount of clinical and demographic metadata varied by source and participant and was provided uncurated.

Participants in the prospective study were enrolled through a virtual design, were aged roughly 18 to 95 years, and lived in roughly 24 United States geographic areas. In the prospective study, participants were assigned to cohorts based on the clinical history participants reported in a screening survey and a study questionnaire. Recovered participants in ImmuneRACE Cohort 3 were defined as having two consecutive negative NP/OP PCR tests, clearance from a healthcare professional, or resolution of symptoms. Each participant in the prospective study had whole blood, serum and a nasopharyngeal or oropharyngeal swab collected by mobile phlebotomists. Prospective study participants could optionally give additional blood draws and questionnaires over an approximately 2-month period. Before DNA extraction, prospective study blood samples were shipped either frozen or at room temperature. The CDR3 holds 11 amino acids from the cysteine to the phenylalanine. Here the CDR3 DNA is all that survives: 33 bases in frame from base 1. The germline V gene encodes CDR1 SQVTM and CDR2 ANQGSEA. Trimming costs V 1 base and J 14 bases, and their ends lie 11 bases apart.

Comment on this clone: Its specific antigen is unknown. There are no base qualities to consult, and no much larger clone falls within one base.

TCRbeta CDR3 regions were amplified from genomic DNA using the immunoSEQ Assay, a bias-controlled multiplex PCR. As for the authors' bioinformatics: The number of nucleated cells in each sample was estimated by amplification of reference gene primers within the assay. Sequence reads were collapsed and filtered to measure the absolute abundance of every unique TCRbeta CDR3 rearrangement. Productive Simpson clonality was computed per sample as the square root of Simpson's diversity index over productive rearrangements. The table comes from immuneACCESS by way of TCRdb, which keeps in-frame sequences with V and J called. Part of the clones is missing from these tables; in studies checked, under half for an unresolved V gene and the rest for unknown reasons. That table supplies the V and J calls and clone size; D and trimming were determined from the DNA. Present in this sample are some 490,000 clones, less than 90% of which were seen just once. Clones ranked in the top ten supply 7% to 10% of the sample.

The rearranged segments are TRBV29-1 and TRBJ1-4, with the D gene not confidently named. The TCR sequence derives from an older woman who had recovered from COVID-19. What was sequenced was PBMCs or T cells enriched from blood (not recorded which). The CDR3 in this case is CSVEGGGNLFF. The DNA is TGCAGCGTTGAAGGTGGAGGGAATCTGTTTTTT.